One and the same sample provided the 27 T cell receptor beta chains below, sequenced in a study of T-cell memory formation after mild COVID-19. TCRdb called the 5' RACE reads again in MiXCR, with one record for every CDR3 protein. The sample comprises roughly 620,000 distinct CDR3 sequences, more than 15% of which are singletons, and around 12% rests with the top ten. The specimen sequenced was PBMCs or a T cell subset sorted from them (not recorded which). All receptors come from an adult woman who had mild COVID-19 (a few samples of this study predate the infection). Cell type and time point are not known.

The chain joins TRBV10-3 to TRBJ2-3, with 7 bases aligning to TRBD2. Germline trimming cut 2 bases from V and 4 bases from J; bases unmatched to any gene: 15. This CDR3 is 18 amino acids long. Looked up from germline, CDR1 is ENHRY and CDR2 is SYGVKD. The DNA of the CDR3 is TGTGCCATCAGTGAGAATTTGGGGAGGGGTACTTCTGCAGATACGCAGTATTTT. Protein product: CAISENLGRGTSADTQYF.

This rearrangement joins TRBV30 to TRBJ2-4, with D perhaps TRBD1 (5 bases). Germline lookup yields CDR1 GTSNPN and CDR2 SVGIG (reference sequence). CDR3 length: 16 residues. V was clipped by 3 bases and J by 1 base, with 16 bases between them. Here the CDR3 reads CAWSSGGKGAKNIQYF. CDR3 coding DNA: TGTGCCTGGAGCTCCGGTGGAAAGGGGGCCAAAAACATTCAGTACTTC.

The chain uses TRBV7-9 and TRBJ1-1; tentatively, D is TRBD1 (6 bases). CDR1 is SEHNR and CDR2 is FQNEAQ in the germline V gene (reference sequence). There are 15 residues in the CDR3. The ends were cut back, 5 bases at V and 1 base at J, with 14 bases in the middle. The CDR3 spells CASSREGRGNTEAFF. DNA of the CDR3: TGTGCCAGCAGCCGCGAGGGCAGGGGGAACACTGAAGCTTTCTTT. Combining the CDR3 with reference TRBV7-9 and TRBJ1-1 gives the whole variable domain DTGVSQNPRHKITKRGQNVTFRCDPISEHNRLYWYRQTLGQGPEFLTYFQNEAQLEKSRLLSDRFSAERPKGSFSTLEIQRTEQGDSAMYLCASSREGRGNTEAFFGQGTRLTVV.

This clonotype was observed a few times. In DNA form, the CDR3 reads TGTGCCAGCAGCAAAGACTCAGATTCTGGGGTGGTGGAAGGAAATGAGCAGTTCTTC. Translating it yields CASSKDSDSGVVEGNEQFF. The chain is built from TRBV21-1 and TRBJ2-1. TRBV21-1 is designated a pseudogene. The CDR3 contains 19 residues.

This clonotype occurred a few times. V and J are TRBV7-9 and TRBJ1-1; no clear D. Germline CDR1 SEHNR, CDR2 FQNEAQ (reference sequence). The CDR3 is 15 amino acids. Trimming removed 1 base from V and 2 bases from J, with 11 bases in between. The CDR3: CASSLVVGGNTEAFF. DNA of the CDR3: TGTGCCAGCAGCTTAGTAGTCGGCGGAAACACTGAAGCTTTCTTT.

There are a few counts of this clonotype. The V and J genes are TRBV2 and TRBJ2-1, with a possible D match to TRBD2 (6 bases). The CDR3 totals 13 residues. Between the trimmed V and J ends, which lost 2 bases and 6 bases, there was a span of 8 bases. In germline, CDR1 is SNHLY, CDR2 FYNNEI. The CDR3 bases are TGTGCCAGCAGTGAATGGCGGGGCAATGAGCAGTTCTTC. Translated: CASSEWRGNEQFF.

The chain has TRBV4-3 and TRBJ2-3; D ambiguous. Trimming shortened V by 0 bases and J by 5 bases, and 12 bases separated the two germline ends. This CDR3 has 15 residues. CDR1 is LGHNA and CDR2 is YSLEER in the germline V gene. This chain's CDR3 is CASSQDKTEEDTQYF. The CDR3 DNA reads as TGCGCCAGCAGCCAAGATAAAACTGAAGAAGATACGCAGTATTTT.

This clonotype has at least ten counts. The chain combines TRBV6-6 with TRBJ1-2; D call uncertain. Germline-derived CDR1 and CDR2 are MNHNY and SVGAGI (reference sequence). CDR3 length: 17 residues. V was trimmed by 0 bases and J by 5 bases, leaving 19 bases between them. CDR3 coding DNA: TGTGCCAGCAGTTACTCGATTGGAGGCCGAGGGATTTATGGCTACACCTTC. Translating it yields CASSYSIGGRGIYGYTF.

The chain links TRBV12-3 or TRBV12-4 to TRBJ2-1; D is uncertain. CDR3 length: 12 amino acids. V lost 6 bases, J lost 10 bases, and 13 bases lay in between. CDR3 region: CASSTTGPEQFF. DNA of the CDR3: TGTGCCAGCAGCACGACTGGCCCCGAGCAGTTCTTC.

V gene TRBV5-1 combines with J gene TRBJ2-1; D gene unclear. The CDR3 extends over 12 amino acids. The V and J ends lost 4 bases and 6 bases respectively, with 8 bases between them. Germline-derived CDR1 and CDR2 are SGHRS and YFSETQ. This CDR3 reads CASSVPANEQFF. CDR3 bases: TGCGCCAGCAGCGTCCCGGCCAATGAGCAGTTCTTC. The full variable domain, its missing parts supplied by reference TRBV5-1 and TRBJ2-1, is KAGVTQTPRYLIKTRGQQVTLSCSPISGHRSVSWYQQTPGQGLQFLFEYFSETQRNKGNFPGRFSGRQFSNSRSEMNVSTLELGDSALYLCASSVPANEQFFGPGTRLTVL.

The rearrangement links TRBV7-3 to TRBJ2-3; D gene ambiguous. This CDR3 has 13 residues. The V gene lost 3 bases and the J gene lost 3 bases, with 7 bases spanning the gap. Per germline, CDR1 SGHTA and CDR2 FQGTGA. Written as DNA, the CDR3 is TGTGCCAGCAGCTTTTCCGCTACAGATACGCAGTATTTT. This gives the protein CASSFSATDTQYF.

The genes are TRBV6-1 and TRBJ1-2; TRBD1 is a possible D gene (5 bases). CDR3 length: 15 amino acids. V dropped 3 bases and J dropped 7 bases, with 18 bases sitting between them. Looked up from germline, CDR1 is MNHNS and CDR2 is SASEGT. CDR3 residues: CASSEGPRVDPGYTF. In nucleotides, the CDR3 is TGTGCCAGCAGTGAGGGACCTAGGGTAGATCCTGGCTACACCTTC.

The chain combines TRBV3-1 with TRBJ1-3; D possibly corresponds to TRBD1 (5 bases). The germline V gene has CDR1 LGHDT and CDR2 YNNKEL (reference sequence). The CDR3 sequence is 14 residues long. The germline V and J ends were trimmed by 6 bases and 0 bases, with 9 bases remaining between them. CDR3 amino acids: CASSRDLSGNTIYF. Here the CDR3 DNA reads TGTGCCAGCAGTCGGGACCTCTCTGGAAACACCATATATTTT.

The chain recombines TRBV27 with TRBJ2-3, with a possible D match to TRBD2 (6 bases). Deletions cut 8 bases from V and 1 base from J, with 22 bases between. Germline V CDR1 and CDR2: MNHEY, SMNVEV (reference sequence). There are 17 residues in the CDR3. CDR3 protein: CASVGWGETARTDTQYF. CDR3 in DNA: TGTGCCAGCGTAGGGTGGGGGGAAACAGCTCGCACAGATACGCAGTATTTT.

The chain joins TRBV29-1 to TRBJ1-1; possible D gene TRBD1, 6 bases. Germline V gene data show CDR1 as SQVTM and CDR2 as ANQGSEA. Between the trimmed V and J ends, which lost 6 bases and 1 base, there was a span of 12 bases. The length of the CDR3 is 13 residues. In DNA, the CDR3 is TGCAGCGTCAGGGGTCCTCCGAACACTGAAGCTTTCTTT. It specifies CSVRGPPNTEAFF.

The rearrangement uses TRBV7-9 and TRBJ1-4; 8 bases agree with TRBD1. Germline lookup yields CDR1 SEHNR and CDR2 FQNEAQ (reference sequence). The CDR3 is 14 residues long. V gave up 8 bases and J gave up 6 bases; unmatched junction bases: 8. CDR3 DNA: TGTGCCAGCGGGGGGGACAGGAGGGATGAAAAACTGTTTTTT. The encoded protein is CASGGDRRDEKLFF.

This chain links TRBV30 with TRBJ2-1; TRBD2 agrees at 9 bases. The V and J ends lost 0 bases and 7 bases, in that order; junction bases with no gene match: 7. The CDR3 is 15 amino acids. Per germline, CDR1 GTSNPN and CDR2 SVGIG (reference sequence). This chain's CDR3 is CAWSVSSGTRNEQFF. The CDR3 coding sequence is TGTGCCTGGAGTGTATCTAGCGGGACAAGGAATGAGCAGTTCTTC.

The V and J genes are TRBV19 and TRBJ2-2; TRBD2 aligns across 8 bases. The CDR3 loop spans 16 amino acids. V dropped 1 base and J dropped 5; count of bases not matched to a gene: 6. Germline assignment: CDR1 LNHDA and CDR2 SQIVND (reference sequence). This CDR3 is CASSIGSGRRTGELFF. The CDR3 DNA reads TGTGCCAGTAGTATAGGCAGCGGGAGACGAACCGGGGAGCTGTTTTTT.

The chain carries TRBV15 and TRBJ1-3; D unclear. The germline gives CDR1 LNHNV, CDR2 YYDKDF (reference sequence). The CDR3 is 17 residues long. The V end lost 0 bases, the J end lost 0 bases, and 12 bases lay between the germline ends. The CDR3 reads CATSREVSTSSGNTIYF. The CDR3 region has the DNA TGTGCCACCAGCAGAGAGGTCTCAACGAGCTCTGGAAACACCATATATTTT.

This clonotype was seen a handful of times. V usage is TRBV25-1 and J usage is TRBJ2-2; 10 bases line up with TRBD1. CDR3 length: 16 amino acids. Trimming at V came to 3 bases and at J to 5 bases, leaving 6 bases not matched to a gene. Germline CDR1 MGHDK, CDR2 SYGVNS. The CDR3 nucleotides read TGTGCCAGCAGTGACCGGGACAGGGGTGGAACCGGGGAGCTGTTTTTT. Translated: CASSDRDRGGTGELFF.

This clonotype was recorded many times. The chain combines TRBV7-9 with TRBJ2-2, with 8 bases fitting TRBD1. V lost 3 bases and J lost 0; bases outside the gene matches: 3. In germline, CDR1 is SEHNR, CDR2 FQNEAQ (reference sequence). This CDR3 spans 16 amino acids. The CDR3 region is CASSFTQGANTGELFF. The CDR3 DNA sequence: TGTGCCAGCAGCTTTACACAGGGGGCGAACACCGGGGAGCTGTTTTTT.

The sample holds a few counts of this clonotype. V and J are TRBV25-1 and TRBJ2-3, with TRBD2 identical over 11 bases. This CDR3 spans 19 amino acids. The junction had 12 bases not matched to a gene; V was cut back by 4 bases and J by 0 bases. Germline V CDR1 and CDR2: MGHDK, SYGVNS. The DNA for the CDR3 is TGTGCCAGCAGTGCCCCCCTAGCGGGGGGCCCAACTAGCACAGATACGCAGTATTTT. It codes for CASSAPLAGGPTSTDTQYF.

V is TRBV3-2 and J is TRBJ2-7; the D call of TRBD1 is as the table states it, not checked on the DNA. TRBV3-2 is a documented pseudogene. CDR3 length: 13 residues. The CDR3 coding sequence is TGTGCCAGCAAGACAGGGGGAGGCTACGAGCAGTACTTC. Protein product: CASKTGGGYEQYF.

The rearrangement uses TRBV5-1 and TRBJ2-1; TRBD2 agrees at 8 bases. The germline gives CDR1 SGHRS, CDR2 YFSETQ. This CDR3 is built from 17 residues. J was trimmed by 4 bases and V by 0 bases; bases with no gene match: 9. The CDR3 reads CASSLAGGALQYNEQFF. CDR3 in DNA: TGCGCCAGCAGCTTGGCCGGGGGGGCCCTACAATACAATGAGCAGTTCTTC.

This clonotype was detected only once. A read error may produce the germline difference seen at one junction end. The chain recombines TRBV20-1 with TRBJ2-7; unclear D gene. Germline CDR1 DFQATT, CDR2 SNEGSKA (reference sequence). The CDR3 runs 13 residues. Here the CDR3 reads CSARDPLAGEDPF. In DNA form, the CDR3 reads TGCAGTGCTAGAGATCCTCTGGCAGGTGAAGACCCCTTC.

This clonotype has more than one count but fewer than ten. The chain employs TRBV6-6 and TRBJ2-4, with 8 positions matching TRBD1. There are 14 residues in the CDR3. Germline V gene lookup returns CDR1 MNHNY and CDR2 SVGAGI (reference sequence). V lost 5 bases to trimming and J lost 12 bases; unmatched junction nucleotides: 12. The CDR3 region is CASSPGGRLASQYF. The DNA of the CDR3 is TGTGCCAGCAGTCCAGGGGGCAGGCTAGCAAGTCAGTACTTC.

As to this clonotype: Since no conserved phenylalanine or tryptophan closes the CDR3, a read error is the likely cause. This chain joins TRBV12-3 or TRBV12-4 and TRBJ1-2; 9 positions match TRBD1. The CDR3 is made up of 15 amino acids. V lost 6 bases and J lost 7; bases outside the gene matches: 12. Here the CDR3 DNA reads TGTGCCAGCAGCATCCGGGACAGGGAGATTCGTGGCTACACCTTA. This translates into CASSIRDREIRGYTL.